A selection of T cell receptor beta chains follows, all from one sample in a study of human T cells and chemical hapten exposure. TCRdb redid the calling of the RACE reads with MiXCR, one entry per CDR3 protein. The sample carries tens of thousands of distinct CDR3 sequences, roughly 7.2% recorded once. The material was whole blood, obtained in connection with sensitization to the hapten diphenylcyclopropenone (DPC). The origin of the receptors is a woman between 45 and 65 years old with alopecia areata. Some clones in this sample may be carry-over from other donors' samples. Each CDR3 is given with its conserved first and last residue. Fields, in order: V gene, clone size, D gene, J gene, CDR3 protein, CDR3 DNA. The D gene is left open where the match is weak. Clone size is given for some rows only: seen once, a few or many times, or a class if the clone is expanded.

v_call: TRBV2
clone_size: many
d_call: TRBD1
j_call: TRBJ1-1
cdr3_aa: CASSRQGRVNTEAFF
cdr3_nt: TGTGCCAGCAGTAGACAGGGACGGGTGAACACTGAAGCTTTCTTT

v_call: TRBV11-2
clone_size: many
d_call: -
j_call: TRBJ2-3
cdr3_aa: CASSKDLPDTQYF
cdr3_nt: TGTGCCAGCAGCAAGGACTTACCAGATACGCAGTATTTT

v_call: TRBV6-1
clone_size: many
d_call: TRBD1
j_call: TRBJ1-6
cdr3_aa: CASSDGTGQGNSSPLHF
cdr3_nt: TGTGCCAGCAGTGATGGGACCGGACAGGGAAATTCTTCACCCCTCCACTTT

v_call: TRBV7-8
clone_size: many
d_call: TRBD1
j_call: TRBJ1-1
cdr3_aa: CASSQGTGGGTEAFF
cdr3_nt: TGTGCCAGCAGCCAGGGGACAGGGGGCGGCACTGAAGCTTTCTTT

v_call: TRBV6-5
clone_size: -
d_call: -
j_call: TRBJ2-1
cdr3_aa: CASSYGTINEQFF
cdr3_nt: TGTGCCAGCAGTTACGGGACAATCAATGAGCAGTTCTTC

v_call: TRBV12-3/TRBV12-4
clone_size: many
d_call: TRBD1
j_call: TRBJ2-6
cdr3_aa: CASTKDRFGANVLTF
cdr3_nt: TGTGCCAGCACCAAGGACAGGTTCGGGGCCAACGTCCTGACTTTC

v_call: TRBV6-2/TRBV6-3
clone_size: few
d_call: -
j_call: TRBJ1-5
cdr3_aa: CASSYLPSAQHF
cdr3_nt: TGTGCCAGCAGTTACCTTCCATCAGCCCAGCATTTT

v_call: TRBV20-1
clone_size: many
d_call: -
j_call: TRBJ1-2
cdr3_aa: CSATGTANYGYTF
cdr3_nt: TGCAGTGCTACAGGAACAGCTAACTATGGCTACACCTTC

v_call: TRBV5-1
clone_size: -
d_call: TRBD2
j_call: TRBJ2-5
cdr3_aa: CASEKTGTTQETQYF
cdr3_nt: TGCGCCAGCGAAAAGACCGGGACTACACAAGAGACCCAGTACTTC

v_call: TRBV24-1
clone_size: -
d_call: TRBD2
j_call: TRBJ2-3
cdr3_aa: CATSDRTSGRTTDTQYF
cdr3_nt: TGTGCCACCAGTGATCGGACTAGCGGGAGGACTACAGATACGCAGTATTTT

v_call: TRBV29-1
clone_size: few
d_call: -
j_call: TRBJ2-5
cdr3_aa: CSTIPRGETQYF
cdr3_nt: TGCAGCACTATCCCCCGGGGAGAGACCCAGTACTTC

v_call: TRBV6-4
clone_size: medium-sized
d_call: -
j_call: TRBJ2-2
cdr3_aa: CASSGSNTGELFF
cdr3_nt: TGTGCCAGCAGTGGGTCGAACACCGGGGAGCTGTTTTTT

v_call: TRBV7-9
clone_size: many
d_call: -
j_call: TRBJ2-1
cdr3_aa: CASSSKYNEQFF
cdr3_nt: TGTGCCAGCAGCTCCAAGTACAATGAGCAGTTCTTC

v_call: TRBV29-1
clone_size: few
d_call: TRBD2
j_call: TRBJ2-7
cdr3_aa: CSVYGLAGLGEQYF
cdr3_nt: TGCAGCGTTTACGGACTAGCGGGCTTGGGCGAGCAGTACTTC

v_call: TRBV20-1
clone_size: -
d_call: -
j_call: TRBJ1-2
cdr3_aa: CSSRQPQGYGYTF
cdr3_nt: TGCAGTTCTAGACAGCCTCAGGGCTATGGCTACACCTTC

v_call: TRBV19
clone_size: many
d_call: -
j_call: TRBJ2-2
cdr3_aa: CASSIERAGELFF
cdr3_nt: TGTGCCAGTAGTATAGAGAGGGCCGGGGAGCTGTTTTTT

v_call: TRBV7-3
clone_size: -
d_call: -
j_call: TRBJ1-2
cdr3_aa: CASSLGAGYGYTF
cdr3_nt: TGTGCCAGCAGCTTAGGAGCCGGCTATGGCTACACCTTC

v_call: TRBV19
clone_size: -
d_call: TRBD2
j_call: TRBJ2-1
cdr3_aa: CASSSPGLAGRYNEQFF
cdr3_nt: TGTGCCAGTAGTTCTCCGGGACTAGCGGGACGATACAATGAGCAGTTCTTC

v_call: TRBV5-1
clone_size: few
d_call: -
j_call: TRBJ2-5
cdr3_aa: CASSPDVRLSYF
cdr3_nt: TGCGCCAGCAGCCCGGACGTCCGCCTCTCGTACTTC

v_call: TRBV11-2
clone_size: many
d_call: -
j_call: TRBJ2-1
cdr3_aa: CASTLGASGYNEQFF
cdr3_nt: TGTGCCAGCACCCTGGGGGCTAGCGGTTACAATGAGCAGTTCTTC

v_call: TRBV12-3/TRBV12-4
clone_size: many
d_call: -
j_call: TRBJ2-7
cdr3_aa: CASAVRGQYEQYF
cdr3_nt: TGTGCCAGCGCAGTTCGGGGGCAATACGAGCAGTACTTC

v_call: TRBV20-1
clone_size: few
d_call: -
j_call: TRBJ2-3
cdr3_aa: CSAWGSGTDTQYF
cdr3_nt: TGCAGTGCCTGGGGTAGTGGAACAGATACGCAGTATTTT

v_call: TRBV6-5
clone_size: many
d_call: TRBD2
j_call: TRBJ2-1
cdr3_aa: CASSYSGLAERGQFF
cdr3_nt: TGTGCCAGCAGTTACTCGGGACTAGCGGAGCGGGGGCAGTTCTTC

v_call: TRBV20-1
clone_size: many
d_call: -
j_call: TRBJ2-7
cdr3_aa: CSARETTGTDYEQYF
cdr3_nt: TGCAGTGCTAGAGAAACCACAGGGACGGACTACGAGCAGTACTTC

v_call: TRBV20-1
clone_size: many
d_call: -
j_call: TRBJ1-1
cdr3_aa: CSAPRQNTEAFF
cdr3_nt: TGCAGTGCTCCCCGCCAGAACACTGAAGCTTTCTTT

v_call: TRBV30
clone_size: -
d_call: -
j_call: TRBJ1-3
cdr3_aa: CAWSAHGNTIYF
cdr3_nt: TGTGCCTGGAGTGCCCATGGAAACACCATATATTTT

v_call: TRBV29-1
clone_size: few
d_call: -
j_call: TRBJ2-7
cdr3_aa: CSATSRVPYEQYF
cdr3_nt: TGCAGCGCTACTTCACGGGTACCCTACGAGCAGTACTTC

v_call: TRBV20-1
clone_size: -
d_call: -
j_call: TRBJ2-3
cdr3_aa: CSARWGSDTQYF
cdr3_nt: TGCAGTGCTAGATGGGGCTCAGATACGCAGTATTTT

v_call: TRBV27
clone_size: few
d_call: -
j_call: TRBJ2-7
cdr3_aa: CASRSYSYEQYF
cdr3_nt: TGTGCCAGCCGATCCTACTCCTACGAGCAGTACTTC

v_call: TRBV7-9
clone_size: many
d_call: TRBD2
j_call: TRBJ2-5
cdr3_aa: CASSLDSGRQTQYF
cdr3_nt: TGTGCCAGCAGCTTAGATAGCGGGAGACAGACCCAGTACTTC

v_call: TRBV4-2
clone_size: many
d_call: -
j_call: TRBJ1-1
cdr3_aa: CASSQDQGVSEAFF
cdr3_nt: TGTGCCAGCAGCCAAGATCAAGGGGTAAGTGAAGCTTTCTTT

v_call: TRBV5-1
clone_size: -
d_call: -
j_call: TRBJ1-5
cdr3_aa: CASSAHVGGQPQHF
cdr3_nt: TGCGCCAGCAGCGCCCACGTGGGGGGGCAGCCCCAGCATTTT

v_call: TRBV5-1
clone_size: many
d_call: -
j_call: TRBJ2-5
cdr3_aa: CASSFLAQETQYF
cdr3_nt: TGCGCCAGCAGCTTCCTCGCTCAAGAGACCCAGTACTTC

v_call: TRBV29-1
clone_size: -
d_call: -
j_call: TRBJ1-1
cdr3_aa: CSVAALGGNTEAFF
cdr3_nt: TGCAGCGTTGCCGCTCTAGGGGGTAACACTGAAGCTTTCTTT

v_call: TRBV11-2
clone_size: many
d_call: TRBD2
j_call: TRBJ2-7
cdr3_aa: CASSSGTSLYEQYF
cdr3_nt: TGTGCCAGCAGTTCCGGGACTAGCTTGTACGAGCAGTACTTC

v_call: TRBV12-3/TRBV12-4
clone_size: -
d_call: -
j_call: TRBJ2-7
cdr3_aa: CASSPSGTRGEQYF
cdr3_nt: TGTGCCAGCAGTCCATCCGGGACCCGGGGCGAGCAGTACTTC

v_call: TRBV12-2
clone_size: -
d_call: -
j_call: TRBJ2-4
cdr3_aa: CASRLATNLLKNIQYF
cdr3_nt: TGTGCAAGTCGCTTAGCGACTAATCTCCTCAAAAACATTCAGTACTTC

v_call: TRBV30
clone_size: -
d_call: TRBD1
j_call: TRBJ1-5
cdr3_aa: CAWSEGQVSNQPQHF
cdr3_nt: TGTGCCTGGAGTGAGGGACAGGTGAGCAATCAGCCCCAGCATTTT

v_call: TRBV9
clone_size: -
d_call: -
j_call: TRBJ2-3
cdr3_aa: CASSVDGRGADTQYF
cdr3_nt: TGTGCCAGCAGCGTAGATGGAAGGGGCGCAGATACGCAGTATTTT

v_call: TRBV7-9
clone_size: many
d_call: -
j_call: TRBJ1-5
cdr3_aa: CASSPPGVGNQPQHF
cdr3_nt: TGTGCCAGCAGCCCGCCAGGGGTGGGCAATCAGCCCCAGCATTTT

v_call: TRBV18
clone_size: many
d_call: TRBD1
j_call: TRBJ2-3
cdr3_aa: CASSPRDRVGTDTQYF
cdr3_nt: TGTGCCAGCTCACCACGGGACAGGGTAGGCACAGATACGCAGTATTTT

v_call: TRBV20-1
clone_size: many
d_call: -
j_call: TRBJ2-7
cdr3_aa: CSALGAGRQYF
cdr3_nt: TGCAGTGCGCTTGGGGCTGGGCGTCAGTACTTC

v_call: TRBV7-2
clone_size: many
d_call: TRBD2
j_call: TRBJ2-7
cdr3_aa: CASSLAGTMTHEQYF
cdr3_nt: TGTGCCAGCAGCTTGGCCGGGACTATGACCCACGAGCAGTACTTC

v_call: TRBV28
clone_size: many
d_call: -
j_call: TRBJ2-4
cdr3_aa: CASSSREGSAKNIQYF
cdr3_nt: TGTGCCAGCAGTTCCCGAGAAGGGTCGGCCAAAAACATTCAGTACTTC

v_call: TRBV6-5
clone_size: many
d_call: -
j_call: TRBJ1-1
cdr3_aa: CASSYQGAQQTEAFF
cdr3_nt: TGTGCCAGCAGTTACCAGGGTGCACAACAGACTGAAGCTTTCTTT

v_call: TRBV18
clone_size: -
d_call: -
j_call: TRBJ2-1
cdr3_aa: CASSPLTRNNEQFF
cdr3_nt: TGTGCCAGCTCACCATTGACTCGGAACAATGAGCAGTTCTTC

v_call: TRBV29-1
clone_size: many
d_call: TRBD1
j_call: TRBJ1-1
cdr3_aa: CSSDRAFGEAFF
cdr3_nt: TGCAGTTCCGACAGGGCTTTCGGTGAAGCTTTCTTT

v_call: TRBV19
clone_size: -
d_call: -
j_call: TRBJ2-6
cdr3_aa: CASSMRHSGANVLTF
cdr3_nt: TGTGCCAGTAGTATGAGACACTCTGGGGCCAACGTCCTGACTTTC

v_call: TRBV24-1
clone_size: many
d_call: -
j_call: TRBJ2-1
cdr3_aa: CATSDPPLNEQFF
cdr3_nt: TGTGCCACCAGTGACCCGCCCCTCAATGAGCAGTTCTTC

v_call: TRBV7-9
clone_size: many
d_call: -
j_call: TRBJ2-5
cdr3_aa: CASSRTAQETQYF
cdr3_nt: TGTGCCAGCAGCCGGACAGCCCAAGAGACCCAGTACTTC

v_call: TRBV29-1
clone_size: many
d_call: -
j_call: TRBJ2-4
cdr3_aa: CSAERGFKNIQYF
cdr3_nt: TGCAGCGCCGAAAGGGGATTCAAAAACATTCAGTACTTC

v_call: TRBV6-6
clone_size: many
d_call: -
j_call: TRBJ1-4
cdr3_aa: CASSQRGEGEKLFF
cdr3_nt: TGTGCCAGCAGCCAACGGGGGGAGGGTGAAAAACTGTTTTTT

v_call: TRBV20-1
clone_size: many
d_call: TRBD1
j_call: TRBJ1-6
cdr3_aa: CSAYLTGQPLHF
cdr3_nt: TGCAGTGCTTATCTGACAGGGCAACCCCTCCACTTT

v_call: TRBV3-1
clone_size: many
d_call: -
j_call: TRBJ2-7
cdr3_aa: CASSRGLLGYEQYF
cdr3_nt: TGTGCCAGCAGCCGAGGACTCCTCGGGTACGAGCAGTACTTC

v_call: TRBV10-1
clone_size: few
d_call: TRBD2
j_call: TRBJ2-7
cdr3_aa: CASSGVAGGPWNEQYF
cdr3_nt: TGCGCCAGCAGTGGGGTAGCGGGAGGGCCGTGGAACGAGCAGTACTTC

v_call: TRBV6-2/TRBV6-3
clone_size: many
d_call: TRBD1
j_call: TRBJ1-4
cdr3_aa: CASSLTGGSNEKLFF
cdr3_nt: TGTGCCAGCAGCCTTACAGGGGGCTCGAATGAAAAACTGTTTTTT

v_call: TRBV19
clone_size: many
d_call: TRBD1
j_call: TRBJ2-3
cdr3_aa: CASRLTTGTDTQYF
cdr3_nt: TGTGCCAGTAGACTAACGACAGGGACAGATACGCAGTATTTT